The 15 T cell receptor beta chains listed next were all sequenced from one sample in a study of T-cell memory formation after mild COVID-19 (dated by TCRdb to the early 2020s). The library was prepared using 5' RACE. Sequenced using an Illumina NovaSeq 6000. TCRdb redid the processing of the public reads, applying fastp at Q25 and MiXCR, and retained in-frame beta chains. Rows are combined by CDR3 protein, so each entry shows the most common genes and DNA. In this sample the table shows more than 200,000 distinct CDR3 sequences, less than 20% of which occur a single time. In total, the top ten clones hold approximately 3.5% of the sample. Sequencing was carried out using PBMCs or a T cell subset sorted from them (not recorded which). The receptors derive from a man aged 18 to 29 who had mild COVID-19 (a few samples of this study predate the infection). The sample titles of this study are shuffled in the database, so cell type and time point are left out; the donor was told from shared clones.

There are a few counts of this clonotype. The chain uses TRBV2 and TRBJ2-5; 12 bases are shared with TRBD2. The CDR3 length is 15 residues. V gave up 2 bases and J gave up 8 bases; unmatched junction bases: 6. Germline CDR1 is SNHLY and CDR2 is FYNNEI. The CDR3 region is CASSERLAGGRTQYF. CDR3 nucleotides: TGTGCCAGCAGTGAAAGGCTAGCGGGGGGGAGAACCCAGTACTTC. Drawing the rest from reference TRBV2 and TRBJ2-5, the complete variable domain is EPEVTQTPSHQVTQMGQEVILRCVPISNHLYFYWYRQILGQKVEFLVSFYNNEISEKSEIFDDQFSVERPDGSNFTLKIRSTKLEDSAMYFCASSERLAGGRTQYFGPGTRLLVL.

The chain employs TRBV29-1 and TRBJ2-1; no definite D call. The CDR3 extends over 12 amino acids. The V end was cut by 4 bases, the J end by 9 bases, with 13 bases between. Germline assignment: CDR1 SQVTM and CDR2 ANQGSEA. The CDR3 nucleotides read TGCAGCGTTGGTAGGGATCGGGTTGAGCAGTTCTTC. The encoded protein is CSVGRDRVEQFF.

This chain's CDR3 is CASSSRAGTANTGELFF. CDR3 DNA: TGTGCCAGCAGCTCAAGGGCCGGGACAGCGAACACCGGGGAGCTGTTTTTT. This chain links TRBV11-1 with TRBJ2-2; 7 nucleotides match TRBD1. Germline V gene data show CDR1 as SGHAT and CDR2 as FQDESV (reference sequence). J was trimmed by 0 bases and V by 4 bases; bases with no gene match: 8. The CDR3 sequence is 17 residues long.

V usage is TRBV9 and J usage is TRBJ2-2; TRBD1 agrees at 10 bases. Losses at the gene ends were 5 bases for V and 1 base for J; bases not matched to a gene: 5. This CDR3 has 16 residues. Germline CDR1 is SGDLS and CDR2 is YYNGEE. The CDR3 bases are TGTGCCAGCAGGGACAGGGGGGATTTGAACACCGGGGAGCTGTTTTTT. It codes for CASRDRGDLNTGELFF.

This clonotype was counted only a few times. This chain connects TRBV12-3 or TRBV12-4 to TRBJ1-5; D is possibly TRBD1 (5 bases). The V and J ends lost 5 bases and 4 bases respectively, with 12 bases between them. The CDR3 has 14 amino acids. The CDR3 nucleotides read TGTGCCAGCAGTACACCGGACAAGAATCAGCCCCAGCATTTT. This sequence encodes CASSTPDKNQPQHF.

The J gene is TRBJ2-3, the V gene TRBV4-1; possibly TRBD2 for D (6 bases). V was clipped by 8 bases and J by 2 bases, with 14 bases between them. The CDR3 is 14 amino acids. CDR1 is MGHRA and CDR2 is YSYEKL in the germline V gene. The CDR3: CASGRDSSTDTQYF. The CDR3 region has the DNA TGCGCCAGCGGACGGGACTCATCCACAGATACGCAGTATTTT.

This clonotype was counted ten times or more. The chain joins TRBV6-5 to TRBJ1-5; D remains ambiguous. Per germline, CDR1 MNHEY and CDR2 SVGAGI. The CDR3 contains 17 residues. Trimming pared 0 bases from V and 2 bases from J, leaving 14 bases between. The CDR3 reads CASSYSSWDLRNQPQHF. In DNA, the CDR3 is TGTGCCAGCAGTTACTCGAGTTGGGATCTGCGCAATCAGCCCCAGCATTTT.

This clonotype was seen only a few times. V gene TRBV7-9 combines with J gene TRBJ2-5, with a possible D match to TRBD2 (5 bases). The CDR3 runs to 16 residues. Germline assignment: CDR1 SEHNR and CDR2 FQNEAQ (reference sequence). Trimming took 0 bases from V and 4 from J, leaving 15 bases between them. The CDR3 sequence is CASSLAGGFSGETQYF. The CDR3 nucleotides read TGTGCCAGCAGCTTAGCCGGCGGCTTCAGCGGAGAGACCCAGTACTTC.

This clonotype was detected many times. CDR3: CASGTTGEKLFF. DNA of the CDR3: TGCGCCAGCGGGACTACGGGGGAAAAACTGTTTTTT. The V call is TRBV10-2, the J call TRBJ1-4, with D perhaps matching TRBD1 (5 bases). Deletions cut 8 bases from V and 8 bases from J, with 12 bases between. This CDR3 contains 12 residues. Germline V gene lookup returns CDR1 WSHSY and CDR2 SAAADI.

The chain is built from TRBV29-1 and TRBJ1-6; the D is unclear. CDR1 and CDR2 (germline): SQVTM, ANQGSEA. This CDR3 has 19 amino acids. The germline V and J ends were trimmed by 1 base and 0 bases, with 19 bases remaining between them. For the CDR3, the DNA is TGCAGCGTTGAAGTGTCCAGACTGGCAACGGGCTCCTATAATTCACCCCTCCACTTT. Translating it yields CSVEVSRLATGSYNSPLHF.

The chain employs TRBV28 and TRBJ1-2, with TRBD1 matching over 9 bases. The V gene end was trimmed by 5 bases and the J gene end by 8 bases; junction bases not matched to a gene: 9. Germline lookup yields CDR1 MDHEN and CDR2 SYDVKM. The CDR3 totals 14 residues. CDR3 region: CASSPTGQGRGYTF. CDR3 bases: TGTGCCAGCAGTCCTACGGGACAGGGAAGAGGCTACACCTTC.

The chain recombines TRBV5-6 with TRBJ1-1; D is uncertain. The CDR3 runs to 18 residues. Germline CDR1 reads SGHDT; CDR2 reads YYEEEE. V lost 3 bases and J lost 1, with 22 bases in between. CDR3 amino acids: CASSSLSDPSIRNTEAFF. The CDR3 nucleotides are TGTGCCAGCAGCTCCCTTTCGGACCCGTCTATTAGGAACACTGAAGCTTTCTTT.

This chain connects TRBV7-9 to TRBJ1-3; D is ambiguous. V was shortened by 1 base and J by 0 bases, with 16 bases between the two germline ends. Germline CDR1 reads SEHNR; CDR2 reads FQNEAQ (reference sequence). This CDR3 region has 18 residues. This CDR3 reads CASSLVRASKSSGNTIYF. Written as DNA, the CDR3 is TGTGCCAGCAGCTTAGTTCGTGCGTCTAAGAGCTCTGGAAACACCATATATTTT.

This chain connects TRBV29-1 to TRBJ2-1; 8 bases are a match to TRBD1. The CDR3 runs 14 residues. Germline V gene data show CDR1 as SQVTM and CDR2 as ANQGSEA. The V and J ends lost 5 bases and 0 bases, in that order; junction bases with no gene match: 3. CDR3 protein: CSVPDRVSYNEQFF. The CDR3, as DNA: TGCAGCGTTCCGGACAGGGTCTCCTACAATGAGCAGTTCTTC.

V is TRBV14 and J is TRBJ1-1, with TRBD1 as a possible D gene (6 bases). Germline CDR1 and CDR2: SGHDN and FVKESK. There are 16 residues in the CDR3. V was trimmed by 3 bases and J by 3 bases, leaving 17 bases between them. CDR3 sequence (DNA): TGTGCCAGCAGCCATCGTTGGGGCAGGGGCGACACTGAAGCTTTCTTT. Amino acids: CASSHRWGRGDTEAFF.